These T cell receptor beta chains were read from a single sample in a study of blood T cell repertoires in COVID-19. Profiling relied on immunoSEQ multiplex PCR, and the TCRdb table lists in-frame clones only, not all of them. The sample lists roughly 120,000 clones, less than 90% occurring once. Sequences were obtained from peripheral blood. These TCRs come from a man in his 70s who had recovered from COVID-19. The CDR3 runs from the conserved cysteine through the conserved F or W. D genes are given only for firm matches. Clone size is not always given. Where it is, it says once, few, many or a class for expanded clones.

clone size	V gene	J gene	D gene	CDR3 DNA	CDR3 protein
NA	TRBV5-1	TRBJ2-2	TRBD1	TGCGCCAGCAGCGAGGTGGGGACAGGGGCCGGGGAGCTGTTTTTT	CASSEVGTGAGELFF
NA	TRBV18	TRBJ2-2	TRBD2	TGTGCCAGCTCACCACCGTACGGCGGGGGGAACACCGGGGAGCTGTTTTTT	CASSPPYGGGNTGELFF
once	TRBV14	TRBJ2-3	TRBD2	TGTGCCAGCAGCCAAGATATGCGGGGGGGCACAGATACGCAGTATTTT	CASSQDMRGGTDTQYF
NA	TRBV7-8	TRBJ1-5	NA	TGTGCCAGCAGCTTAGGATCAAGAGGAAATCAGCCCCAGCATTTT	CASSLGSRGNQPQHF
NA	TRBV4-1	TRBJ2-7	TRBD2	TGCGCCAGCAGCCAACTCCTCGGGGGGGCATCCTACGAGCAGTACTTC	CASSQLLGGASYEQYF
NA	TRBV28	TRBJ1-1	TRBD1	TGTGCCAGCAGTTTATCGACAGGGATGAACACTGAAGCTTTCTTT	CASSLSTGMNTEAFF
NA	TRBV28	TRBJ1-4	TRBD1	TGTGCCAGCAGTTTACCCACCGGGACAGGGGGAGCTAATGAAAAACTGTTTTTT	CASSLPTGTGGANEKLFF
NA	TRBV4-3	TRBJ2-7	NA	TGCGCCAGCAGTTATGCCGGGAGTCTCGAGCAGTACTTC	CASSYAGSLEQYF
NA	TRBV6-6	TRBJ2-1	TRBD2	TGTGCCAGCAGTTACCCTAGCGGGGGGGCCAATGAGCAGTTCTTC	CASSYPSGGANEQFF
NA	TRBV2	TRBJ2-5	TRBD1	TGTGCCAGCAGTGGTAGGGACAGAGGGGAGACCCAGTACTTC	CASSGRDRGETQYF
few	TRBV13	TRBJ2-7	NA	TGTGCCAGCAGCTTAACAGGAACGTACGAGCAGTACTTC	CASSLTGTYEQYF
NA	TRBV13	TRBJ2-2	NA	TGTGCCAGCAGCCCCGGACTACTAGCGAACACCGGGGAGCTGTTTTTT	CASSPGLLANTGELFF
NA	TRBV5-1	TRBJ2-7	TRBD1	TGCGCCAGCAGCTTCCGCCGGGACAGTTCCTACGAGCAGTACTTC	CASSFRRDSSYEQYF
NA	TRBV24-1	TRBJ1-4	TRBD1	TGTGCCACCAGTGATGCCGGGACAGCCGCAACTAATGAAAAACTGTTTTTT	CATSDAGTAATNEKLFF
NA	TRBV5-1	TRBJ2-1	TRBD2	TGCGCCAGCCAAGCCGGACTAGCGGGGAATGAGCAGTTCTTC	CASQAGLAGNEQFF
NA	TRBV5-1	TRBJ2-7	TRBD1	TGCGCCAGCAGCTTGACAGGGGGGTTCTTCGAGCAGTACTTC	CASSLTGGFFEQYF
NA	TRBV6-5	TRBJ1-1	NA	TGTGCCAGCACGGGGATAGGGACTGAAGCTTTCTTT	CASTGIGTEAFF
NA	TRBV11-2	TRBJ1-2	NA	TGTGCCAGCAGCCCACAGGAAAACTATGGCTACACCTTC	CASSPQENYGYTF
NA	TRBV7-6	TRBJ2-1	TRBD1	TGTGCCAGCAGCTCCGGGACAGGGTCCTACAATGAGCAGTTCTTC	CASSSGTGSYNEQFF
once	TRBV9	TRBJ1-2	NA	TGTGCCAGCAGCGTAGTTCCAGGGAATGGCTACACCTTC	CASSVVPGNGYTF
few	TRBV2	TRBJ2-2	TRBD1	TGTGCCAGCAGTGGCCGGACAGGGGGGGCCGGGGAGCTGTTTTTT	CASSGRTGGAGELFF
NA	TRBV19	TRBJ1-2	TRBD1	TGTGCCAGTAGTATAGAGTGGGGACAGCACTATGGCTACACCTTC	CASSIEWGQHYGYTF
NA	TRBV27	TRBJ2-7	TRBD1	TGTGCCAGCAGACGACAGGGAGTCAGCTACGAGCAGTACTTC	CASRRQGVSYEQYF
NA	TRBV10-3	TRBJ1-1	TRBD1	TGTGCCATCAGTGAGTTGCCAGGGGGCTACACTGAAGCTTTCTTT	CAISELPGGYTEAFF
NA	TRBV18	TRBJ2-1	TRBD1	TGTGCCAGCTCACGGGCAGGGGGCGATGAGCAGTTCTTC	CASSRAGGDEQFF
NA	TRBV27	TRBJ2-7	TRBD2	TGTGCCAGCAGTTCACTGGGGGGGTCCTACGAGCAGTACTTC	CASSSLGGSYEQYF
NA	TRBV5-1	TRBJ2-5	TRBD1	TGCGCCAGCAGCGTCGGACAGGGAGCGGAGACCCAGTACTTC	CASSVGQGAETQYF
NA	TRBV18	TRBJ2-7	TRBD1	TGTGCCAGCTCACCTATGAGGGACAGGGCCATCGAGCAGTACTTC	CASSPMRDRAIEQYF
NA	TRBV3-1/TRBV3-2	TRBJ1-6	NA	TGTGCCAGCAGCCGGACAGAAAATTCACCCCTCCACTTT	CASSRTENSPLHF
once	TRBV9	TRBJ2-1	NA	TGTGCCAGCAGCGGGCAGGGGGCGGGAGCTGCGAATGAGCAGTTCTTC	CASSGQGAGAANEQFF
NA	TRBV7-3	TRBJ2-2	TRBD2	TGTGCCAGCAGCGGTAGCGGGAGGGACACCGGGGAGCTGTTTTTT	CASSGSGRDTGELFF
NA	TRBV5-1	TRBJ2-3	NA	TGCGCCAGCAGCTCGGGACTTTATACGCAGTATTTT	CASSSGLYTQYF
once	TRBV10-3	TRBJ2-5	NA	TGTGCCATCAGTGATGGGGAGGTGGAGACCCAGTACTTC	CAISDGEVETQYF
few	TRBV7-9	TRBJ2-2	NA	TGTGCCAGCAGCCCGTGGACGAGGGACACCGGGGAGCTGTTTTTT	CASSPWTRDTGELFF
once	TRBV11-2	TRBJ2-3	NA	TGTGCCAGCAGCTTATTAGGACCTCCAGGGGATACGCAGTATTTT	CASSLLGPPGDTQYF
NA	TRBV3-1/TRBV3-2	TRBJ1-1	NA	TGTGCCAGCAGCCCCGGTCAGAGAGGAGCTTTCTTT	CASSPGQRGAFF
once	TRBV7-2	TRBJ2-3	NA	TGTGCCAGCAGCTTAACACAGCGCACAGATACGCAGTATTTT	CASSLTQRTDTQYF
NA	TRBV19	TRBJ2-7	TRBD2	TGTGCCAGTAGTGCGACTAGCGGGAGGGACAGCGAGCAGTACTTC	CASSATSGRDSEQYF
NA	TRBV5-1	TRBJ2-2	NA	TGCGCCAGCAGCTTGGACAGTATCGGCACCGGGGAGCTGTTTTTT	CASSLDSIGTGELFF
NA	TRBV29-1	TRBJ2-3	NA	TGCAGCGTTGACTCAGATACGCAGTATTTT	CSVDSDTQYF
NA	TRBV2	TRBJ1-6	NA	TGTGCCAGCAGTGAATTGCCGTGGGATGGGGGGTCACCCCTCCACTTT	CASSELPWDGGSPLHF
NA	TRBV2	TRBJ2-7	NA	TGTGCCAGCAGTGAAGAAATTGGGACTCCTTTCCAGTACTTC	CASSEEIGTPFQYF
NA	TRBV7-2	TRBJ2-5	NA	TGTGCCAGCAGTAGGGAGCGGGAAGAGACCCAGTACTTC	CASSREREETQYF
NA	TRBV5-6	TRBJ2-3	TRBD1	TGTGCCAGCAGTCTTGGGCAGGGGGCTGATACGCAGTATTTT	CASSLGQGADTQYF
NA	TRBV5-6	TRBJ1-3	NA	TGTGCCAGCAGCTCCGCCCCGGGCTCTGGAAACACCATATATTTT	CASSSAPGSGNTIYF
NA	TRBV11-2	TRBJ2-1	TRBD2	TGTGCCAGCAGCTTGGGGACTAGCGGTACTGAGCAGTTCTTC	CASSLGTSGTEQFF
NA	TRBV7-2	TRBJ2-7	NA	TGTGCCAGCAGCTTAGTGAGTGTTTCACCCTCCTACGAGCAGTACTTC	CASSLVSVSPSYEQYF
NA	TRBV7-6	TRBJ1-1	NA	TGTGCCAGCAGCTTAAAGCGGGACACTGAAGCTTTCTTT	CASSLKRDTEAFF
NA	TRBV27	TRBJ2-2	TRBD2	TGTGCCAGCAGTTTTGGAGGACTAGCGGGGGGGGCCACCGGGGAGCTGTTTTTT	CASSFGGLAGGATGELFF
once	TRBV6-4	TRBJ2-1	TRBD1	TGTGCCAGCACCTCCCGGGACAGACACAATGAGCAGTTCTTC	CASTSRDRHNEQFF